This T cell receptor (beta chain) was found in a study of blood T cell repertoires in COVID-19. The germline V gene encodes CDR1 SNHLY and CDR2 FYNNEI. V lost 9 bases to trimming and J lost 8 bases, with 17 bases between them. This CDR3 is 13 amino acids long. The cohort comprised adults aged roughly 18 to 95 years residing in approximately 25 US areas. Participant-given clinical history determined each cohort assignment. The study recruited exposed participants who had met a COVID-19 case within 2 weeks before entry. The method was immunoSEQ multiplex PCR; TCRdb's version includes in-frame clones alone and lacks a portion of them. The profile shows a few hundred thousand clones, nearly 90% of them singletons.

V gene TRBV2 combines with J gene TRBJ1-3; D uncertain. The clonotype was recovered from a woman younger than 30 who had been exposed to COVID-19. Material for sequencing was PBMCs or T cells enriched from blood (not recorded which). Here the CDR3 reads CASIPSPADTIYF. The CDR3 DNA reads as TGTGCCAGTATCCCAAGTCCGGCGGACACCATATATTTT.